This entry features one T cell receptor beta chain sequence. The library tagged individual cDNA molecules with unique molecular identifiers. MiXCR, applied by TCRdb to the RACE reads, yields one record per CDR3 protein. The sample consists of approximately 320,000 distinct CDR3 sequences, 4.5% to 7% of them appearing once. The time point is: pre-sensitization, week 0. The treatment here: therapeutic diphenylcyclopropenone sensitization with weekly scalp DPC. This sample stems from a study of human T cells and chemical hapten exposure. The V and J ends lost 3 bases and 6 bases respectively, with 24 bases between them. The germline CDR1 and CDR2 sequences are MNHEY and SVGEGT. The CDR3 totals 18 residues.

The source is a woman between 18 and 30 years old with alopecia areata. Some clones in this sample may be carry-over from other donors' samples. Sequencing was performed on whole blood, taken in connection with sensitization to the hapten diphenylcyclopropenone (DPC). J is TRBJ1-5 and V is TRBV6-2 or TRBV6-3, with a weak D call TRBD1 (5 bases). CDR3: CASSYGGSNDLRSQPQHF. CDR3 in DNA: TGTGCCAGCAGTTATGGGGGGTCGAACGATCTAAGGAGTCAGCCCCAGCATTTT.